This T cell receptor beta chain was sequenced during a study of T cells in Graves' hyperthyroidism and ophthalmopathy. Using RNA transcripts as the source, TCR beta CDR3 regions were amplified. Carried out on the TCR CDR3, a first-round RT-PCR used the HTBI primer set. Each CDR3 protein gets one entry after TCRdb re-called the multiplex PCR reads with MiXCR. The sample includes around 390,000 distinct CDR3 sequences, about 14% seen only once; the top ten take about 20%. In regard to this clonotype: Its specificity is unknown.

Fresh peripheral blood, under 11 ml, yielded the PBMCs. General study findings and limits: Most thyroid clonotypes expanded above 0.001 were also detected in blood. Ophthalmopathy onset followed model prediction by a median about six months.

Sequenced sample: blood. The clonotype was recovered from a woman aged 30 to 39 with Graves' ophthalmopathy.

The CDR3, as DNA: TGCGCCAGCAGCCAACGGACACTGGCTGGAAACACCATATATTTT. The encoded protein is CASSQRTLAGNTIYF. The rearrangement uses TRBV4-1 and TRBJ1-3; possibly TRBD1 for D (5 bases). Germline loops: CDR1 MGHRA, CDR2 YSYEKL. This CDR3 has 15 residues. V was cut by 2 bases and J by 2 bases, with 10 bases left in between.